One sample yielded the 9 T cell receptor beta chains listed below, sequenced in a study of cytomegalovirus exposure and HLA in healthy donors. The PCR contained 60 Vbeta and 13 Jbeta primers. Method: immunoSEQ multiplex PCR; TCRdb's copy keeps in-frame clones and lacks some. The sample consists of over 75,000 clones, 78% of them appearing once. The sequencing sample was made of PBMCs. These receptors all stem from a woman aged 60-75 years in good health and CMV-seronegative.

CDR3 residues: CASTREDTGELFF. The DNA for the CDR3 is TGTGCCAGCACCCGGGAGGACACCGGGGAGCTGTTTTTT. The genes are TRBV9 and TRBJ2-2, with TRBD2 matching 7 bases. V trimming: 6 bases; J trimming: 3 bases; junction bases outside the gene matches: 2. In germline, CDR1 is SGDLS, CDR2 YYNGEE. The CDR3 covers 13 residues.

This chain uses TRBV7-2 with TRBJ1-1; the match to TRBD1 covers 7 bases. Trimming removed 2 bases from V and 4 bases from J; junction bases left unmatched: 10. Germline V lookup: CDR1 SGHTA, CDR2 FQGNSA. The CDR3 loop spans 16 amino acids. CDR3 sequence: CASSLQSGGRITEAFF. The CDR3 bases are TGTGCCAGCAGCTTACAATCAGGGGGACGGATCACTGAAGCTTTCTTT.

The V call is TRBV25-1, the J call TRBJ2-1; 10 nucleotides match TRBD2. V trimming: 8 bases; J trimming: 4 bases; junction bases outside the gene matches: 8. The CDR3 is made up of 15 amino acids. The germline CDR1 and CDR2 sequences are MGHDK and SYGVNS. CDR3 residues: CASEPRTSGYNEQFF. Here the CDR3 DNA reads TGTGCCAGCGAACCCCGGACTAGCGGATACAATGAGCAGTTCTTC.

Only a few counts were recorded for this clone. The chain links TRBV5-4 to TRBJ2-1; D gene ambiguous. Deletions cut 3 bases from V and 7 bases from J, with 17 bases between. Germline CDR1 is SGHNT and CDR2 is YYREEE (reference sequence). This CDR3 spans 15 amino acids. CDR3 in amino acids: CASSSERRAKNEQFF. The CDR3 nucleotides read TGTGCCAGCAGCTCGGAGCGTAGAGCTAAGAATGAGCAGTTCTTC.

V gene TRBV5-4 combines with J gene TRBJ2-3, with TRBD1 as a possible D gene (6 bases). Germline V gene data show CDR1 as SGHNT and CDR2 as YYREEE (reference sequence). V was shortened by 6 bases and J by 8 bases, with 10 bases between the two germline ends. The CDR3 consists of 11 residues. CDR3 nucleotides: TGTGCCAGCACCATCAGGGGTACGCAGTATTTT. This translates into CASTIRGTQYF.

Details on this clone: One junction end does not reproduce the germline sequence, and a read error may be involved. The CDR3 spells CAGSGTGDQPQHF. The DNA for the CDR3 is TGTGCCGGCTCAGGGACAGGGGATCAGCCCCAGCATTTT. The chain employs TRBV18 and TRBJ1-5, with 10 bases fitting TRBD1. Germline values: CDR1 KGHSH, CDR2 LQKENI. This CDR3 contains 13 residues.

V and J are TRBV2 and TRBJ1-4; 7 positions match TRBD1. Germline CDR1 is SNHLY and CDR2 is FYNNEI. The CDR3 is made up of 16 amino acids. Trimming removed 4 bases from V and 3 bases from J; junction bases left unmatched: 8. The CDR3 DNA sequence: TGTGCCAGCAGTGCCTACGACAGGGTCCCTAATGAAAAACTGTTTTTT. Protein sequence: CASSAYDRVPNEKLFF.

The chain recombines TRBV10-3 with TRBJ2-1; 9 positions agree with TRBD2. Trimming cost V 8 bases and J 8 bases; bases outside gene matches: 10. Germline-derived CDR1 and CDR2 are ENHRY and SYGVKD. This CDR3 is 14 amino acids long. The CDR3 DNA reads as TGTGCCATCCGTGGGGGGACTAGCACGCATGAGCAGTTCTTC. Translation gives CAIRGGTSTHEQFF.

The gene calls are TRBV7-9 and TRBJ1-2, with 8 bases lining up with TRBD1. The junction had 9 bases not matched to a gene; V was cut back by 5 bases and J by 7 bases. This CDR3 has 14 residues. Germline CDR1 SEHNR, CDR2 FQNEAQ (reference sequence). The CDR3 nucleotides read TGTGCCAGCAGCCCACCCCAGGGGGCGGTTGGCTACACCTTC. It is translated as CASSPPQGAVGYTF.